This T cell receptor (beta chain) derives from a study of T cell responses to AZD1222 COVID-19 vaccine. The wider study: Combined were second doses at about 4 or about 12 weeks.

The repertoire was sequenced with immunoSEQ multiplex PCR; TCRdb's copy has only in-frame clones and lacks some. Among under 150,000 clones listed, over 75% were seen once. Trimming stripped 4 bases from V and 4 bases from J, with 8 bases between. The CDR3 is 12 residues long. Germline V gene data show CDR1 as SQVTM and CDR2 as ANQGSEA. This receptor was taken from an adult in good health. The V gene is TRBV29-1, the J gene TRBJ1-3; D is undetermined. Source: peripheral blood, taken on day 0 of AZD1222 vaccination. The CDR3 loop reads CSVVDLGNTIYF. The CDR3 nucleotides read TGCAGCGTTGTGGATTTGGGAAACACCATATATTTT.